This record looks at one T cell receptor (beta chain) sequence and its context. This record belongs to a study of glioma-infiltrating T cells after dendritic cell vaccination. Trimming cost V 4 bases and J 4 bases; bases outside gene matches: 9. Germline V gene sequence: CDR1 SGHNT, CDR2 YYREEE (reference sequence). This CDR3 has 15 residues. Method: immunoSEQ multiplex PCR; TCRdb's copy keeps in-frame clones and lacks some. The profile shows fewer than 110,000 clones, about four fifths of them singletons. The TCR sequence derives from a human donor with glioblastoma. The V and J genes are TRBV5-4 and TRBJ2-7; 9 bases match TRBD1. Material: blood, obtained before dendritic cell vaccination. The CDR3 here is CASSPGTGWIYEQYF. CDR3 sequence (DNA): TGTGCCAGCAGCCCCGGGACAGGGTGGATTTACGAGCAGTACTTC.